This T cell receptor beta chain comes out of a study of tumor-infiltrating lymphocytes in oesophageal squamous cell carcinoma (TCRdb year 2016). The receptor library was made with PCR. The sequencing machine was an Illumina HiSeq 2000. The public reads were quality trimmed at Q25 with fastp and then assembled into clones with MiXCR by TCRdb, keeping productive beta chains. Duplicate CDR3 protein sequences are folded into a single record with the most common DNA and genes. This sample holds about 13,000 distinct CDR3 sequences; roughly half were observed only once. The ten most abundant clones make up 30% to 45% of the sample. Sequences SGHVS (CDR1) and FQNEAQ (CDR2) are obtained from the germline V gene. The CDR3, cysteine through phenylalanine, is 12 amino acids long. Only the CDR3 DNA stays, 36 bases, in frame from base 1. Deletion took 1 base off V and 15 bases off J, with a span of 13 bases between the germline ends.

Ten or more counts support this clonotype. This receptor's antigen is unknown. Given a much more abundant clone one base away, this may be a read error. The sequence is built from TRBV7-8 and TRBJ2-1, with TRBD1 tentatively as D gene (5 bases match). Sample: esophageal tumor tissue. The origin of this receptor is a male donor with esophageal squamous cell carcinoma. The nucleotides read TGTGCCAGCAGCTTAGTTTGGGGCTATTCGTTCTTC. It translates to CASSLVWGYSFF.